These 5 T cell receptor beta chains originate from one sample sequenced in a study of OX40 agonist ivuxolimab in advanced cancers. The data were produced by immunoSEQ multiplex PCR, yet TCRdb's version contains in-frame clones alone and is incomplete. Of approximately 71,000 clones listed, around 83% are singletons. This specimen was CD4+ or CD8+ T cells sorted from blood, taken in a trial of the OX40 agonist ivuxolimab. These receptors were taken from an adult with an advanced solid tumor such as melanoma, head and neck, liver or kidney cancer.

The J gene is TRBJ1-5, the V gene TRBV28; D possibly corresponds to TRBD1 (5 bases). The ends were cut back, 7 bases at V and 1 base at J, with 20 bases in the middle. Germline V gene sequence: CDR1 MDHEN, CDR2 SYDVKM. The CDR3 extends over 17 amino acids. The CDR3 spells CASTQHGRGSSNQPQHF. The CDR3 region has the DNA TGTGCCAGCACCCAACACGGTCGGGGGTCGAGCAATCAGCCCCAGCATTTT.

J is TRBJ2-5 and V is TRBV6-6, with D perhaps matching TRBD2 (5 bases). The J call may be in error: the DNA end matches TRBJ2-7 better. Germline lookup yields CDR1 MNHNY and CDR2 SVGAGI (reference sequence). The CDR3 has 16 residues. In DNA, the CDR3 is TGTGCCAGCAGCAACGTGGCGGGCCGTAGCTCCTACGAGCAGTACTTC. Encoded protein: CASSNVAGRSSYEQYF.

V gene TRBV6-4 combines with J gene TRBJ2-1; D is perhaps TRBD1 or TRBD2 (6 bases each). Germline V gene sequence: CDR1 MRHNA, CDR2 SNTAGT. The CDR3 consists of 13 residues. V was clipped by 6 bases and J by 4 bases, with 10 bases between them. CDR3 DNA: TGTGCCAGCAGCGGGGGCCCTTACAATGAGCAGTTCTTC. Residues: CASSGGPYNEQFF.

The table lists this clone with a few counts. The chain links TRBV7-9 to TRBJ1-6; D unresolved. Germline CDR1 and CDR2: SEHNR and FQNEAQ (reference sequence). V was pared by 2 bases and J by 8 bases, with 13 bases between. The CDR3 sequence is 15 residues long. The CDR3 sequence: CASSLLENSHSPLHF. The CDR3 DNA sequence: TGTGCCAGCAGCTTATTAGAGAATTCGCATTCACCCCTCCACTTT.

The rearrangement links TRBV6-5 to TRBJ1-1; tentatively, D is TRBD1 (6 bases). Germline CDR1 and CDR2: MNHEY and SVGAGI. Deletions cut 7 bases from V and 8 bases from J, with 14 bases between. The CDR3 covers 12 residues. This chain's CDR3 is CASMRGGIEAFF. In nucleotides, the CDR3 is TGTGCCAGCATGAGGGGGGGCATAGAAGCTTTCTTT.